This TCR beta chain was sequenced for a study of T cell responses to AZD1222 COVID-19 vaccine. Study-level results: Breadth and depth of Spike-specific TCRs rose after two AZD1222 doses.

V gave up 3 bases and J gave up 1 base, with 7 bases separating them. This CDR3 spans 13 amino acids. Germline V gives CDR1 WNHNN, CDR2 SYGVQD (reference sequence). Generated by immunoSEQ multiplex PCR, the TCRdb table keeps only in-frame clones and is missing some. The data show about 130,000 clones, with roughly 84% seen just once and 10% to 15% held by the top ten. Notes on this clone: The antigen is undetermined.

The chain recombines TRBV10-1 with TRBJ2-7, with D possibly being TRBD2 (5 bases). This clonotype was sampled from an adult in good health. The sequencing used peripheral blood, collected on day 0 of AZD1222 vaccination. The CDR3 is CASSDRDSYEQYF. The CDR3 nucleotides are TGCGCCAGCAGTGACCGGGATTCCTACGAGCAGTACTTC.